This T cell receptor beta chain was sequenced in a study of technical replicates of blood from several donors. TCRdb keeps only in-frame clones here, not all; method: immunoSEQ multiplex PCR. This sample has tens of thousands of clones; about 94% occur once, and the top ten carry roughly 0.37%. There are 15 residues in the CDR3. This clone was seen only once. The V and J genes are TRBV21-1 and TRBJ1-1; no DNA check was done on the table's D call, TRBD1. TRBV21-1 is reported as a pseudogene. The origin of this receptor is a human donor in good health. Sequenced sample: T cells isolated from PBMCs. The CDR3 region has the DNA TGTGCCAGCAGCAAGGGAGCAGAGGGGGACACTGAAGCTTTCTTT. It yields the protein CASSKGAEGDTEAFF.